What follows describes a single T cell receptor beta chain. Distinct nucleotide sequences in the sample also encode this CDR3. This specimen comes from a study of CD8+ T cells in alopecia areata. CDR3 length: 10 residues. Germline CDR1 is SQVTM and CDR2 is ANQGSEA. The V end was cut by 2 bases, the J end by 4 bases, with 1 base between. Following RNA extraction, reverse transcription yielded cDNA that acted as the sequencing template. This table comes from immunoSEQ multiplex PCR, and its TCRdb copy is limited to in-frame clones, with some not included. Counted here are 130,000 to 150,000 clones, around two thirds occurring once; the ten biggest clones make up around 34%.

The rearrangement joins TRBV29-1 to TRBJ2-3; D remains ambiguous. This TCR came from a human donor in good health. The sequenced material came from CD8+ T cells sorted from blood. The CDR3 spells CSVESDTQYF. The CDR3 nucleotides are TGCAGCGTTGAATCAGATACGCAGTATTTT.